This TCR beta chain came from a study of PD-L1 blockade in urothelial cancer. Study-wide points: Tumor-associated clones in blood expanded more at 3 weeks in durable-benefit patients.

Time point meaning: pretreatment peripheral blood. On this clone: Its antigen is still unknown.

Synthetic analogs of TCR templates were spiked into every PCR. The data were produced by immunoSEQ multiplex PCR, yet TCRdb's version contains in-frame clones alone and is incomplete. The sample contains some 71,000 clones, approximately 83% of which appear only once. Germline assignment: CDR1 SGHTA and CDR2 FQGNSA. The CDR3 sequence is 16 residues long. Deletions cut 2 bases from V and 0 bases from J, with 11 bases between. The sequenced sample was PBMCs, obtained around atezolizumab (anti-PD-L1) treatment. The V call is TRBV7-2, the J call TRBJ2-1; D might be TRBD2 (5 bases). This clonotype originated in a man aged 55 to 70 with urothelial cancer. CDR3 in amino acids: CASSLYAGISYNEQFF. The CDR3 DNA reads TGTGCCAGCAGCTTATATGCGGGTATCTCCTACAATGAGCAGTTCTTC.